The 24 T cell receptor beta chains below were found in one sample sequenced in a study of monozygotic twins with inflammatory bowel disease (dated by TCRdb to the late 2010s). The library was prepared using 5' RACE. TCRdb names Illumina HiSeq 2500 as the instrument used. TCRdb reprocessed the reads, so every CDR3 protein sequence counts as one entry and DNA is not shown. This sample's table carries approximately 400,000 distinct CDR3 sequences. The leading ten clones occupy about 2.3% of the sample. The sequenced sample was blood. Receptors originate from a human donor with ulcerative colitis or Crohn's disease, or a healthy co-twin of an affected twin (not recorded which).

The J gene is TRBJ2-1, the V gene TRBV7-9; TCRdb reports TRBD1, a call that lacks DNA to check it against. Germline CDR1 reads SEHNR; CDR2 reads FQNEAQ (reference sequence). The CDR3 length is 16 residues. The CDR3 sequence: CASSLPASGAYNEQFF.

The chain joins TRBV20-1 to TRBJ2-4. CDR1 and CDR2 (germline): DFQATT, SNEGSKA (reference sequence). CDR3 length: 14 residues. The CDR3 region is CSASDPGAKNIQYF.

The chain recombines TRBV5-1 with TRBJ2-3; the TCRdb call, TRBD1, lacks DNA for checking. This CDR3 has 16 amino acids. The germline CDR1 and CDR2 sequences are SGHRS and YFSETQ. The CDR3 spells CASSPFPGGNTDTQYF.

The V call is TRBV5-4, the J call TRBJ2-2; as DNA is missing, the TRBD2 call by TCRdb cannot be tested. The CDR3 extends over 15 amino acids. In germline, CDR1 is SGHNT, CDR2 YYREEE (reference sequence). The CDR3 spells CASGTSGGNTGELFF.

The rearrangement joins TRBV9 to TRBJ1-5; TCRdb lists TRBD1, though no DNA is available to test this call. The length of the CDR3 is 15 residues. Looked up from germline, CDR1 is SGDLS and CDR2 is YYNGEE. CDR3: CASSPGLGVNQPQHF.

The rearrangement joins TRBV11-2 to TRBJ1-2. The CDR3 loop spans 13 amino acids. The germline gives CDR1 SGHAT, CDR2 FQNNGV. The CDR3 loop reads CASSPSGSNGYTF. Combining the CDR3 with reference TRBV11-2 and TRBJ1-2 gives the whole variable domain EAGVAQSPRYKIIEKRQSVAFWCNPISGHATLYWYQQILGQGPKLLIQFQNNGVVDDSQLPKDRFSAERLKGVDSTLKIQPAKLEDSAVYLCASSPSGSNGYTFGSGTRLTVV.

V and J are TRBV7-9 and TRBJ1-1. Germline lookup yields CDR1 SEHNR and CDR2 FQNEAQ (reference sequence). The CDR3 runs 16 residues. The CDR3 is CASSLAQVVSPTEAFF.

The chain couples TRBV3-1 to TRBJ1-1; the TCRdb call, TRBD1, lacks DNA for checking. The CDR3 is 14 residues long. Germline V gene lookup returns CDR1 LGHDT and CDR2 YNNKEL (reference sequence). The CDR3 protein is CASSARRAQSEAFF.

The chain couples TRBV10-2 to TRBJ1-1. Germline V gene lookup returns CDR1 WSHSY and CDR2 SAAADI. The CDR3 runs to 14 residues. CDR3 in amino acids: CASSQVPRDTEAFF.

This chain joins TRBV7-2 and TRBJ2-1; TCRdb's D call, TRBD2, is unchecked because there is no DNA. This CDR3 contains 15 residues. Germline CDR1 and CDR2: SGHTA and FQGNSA. The CDR3: CASSFLGSGRHEQFF.

The V call is TRBV20-1, the J call TRBJ2-7. Germline CDR1 is DFQATT and CDR2 is SNEGSKA (reference sequence). The CDR3 is 13 amino acids. Here the CDR3 reads CSARSGSSYEQYF.

The chain employs TRBV5-1 and TRBJ2-6; with no DNA, the TCRdb D assignment of TRBD1 cannot be verified. Germline V CDR1 and CDR2: SGHRS, YFSETQ. This CDR3 comprises 16 residues. The CDR3 reads CASSLEGGSGANVLTF.

The V gene is TRBV20-1, the J gene TRBJ2-4; as DNA is missing, the TRBD1 call by TCRdb cannot be tested. CDR3 length equals 12 residues. The V gene's germline CDR1 is DFQATT and CDR2 SNEGSKA (reference sequence). The CDR3 region is CSAREHKNIQYF.

The chain is built from TRBV20-1 and TRBJ2-7; the D gene TCRdb calls, TRBD1, cannot be checked with no DNA. This CDR3 is 12 amino acids long. Germline CDR1 DFQATT, CDR2 SNEGSKA (reference sequence). CDR3 in amino acids: CSAALQGHEQYF.

This chain uses TRBV12-3 or TRBV12-4 with TRBJ2-6. The CDR3 spans 16 residues. The CDR3 region is CASSLYVGSGANVLTF.

The chain employs TRBV3-1 and TRBJ1-5. Per germline, CDR1 LGHDT and CDR2 YNNKEL (reference sequence). CDR3 length: 13 residues. CDR3 sequence: CASSQAGNHPQHF.

The chain links TRBV30 to TRBJ2-1; TCRdb picks TRBD2, but there is no DNA to check that call. Germline V gene lookup returns CDR1 GTSNPN and CDR2 SVGIG (reference sequence). This CDR3 contains 15 residues. CDR3 in amino acids: CAWRLSGGAYNEQFF.

The chain employs TRBV7-6 and TRBJ2-2; the D call of TRBD1 rests on TCRdb alone, since no DNA is present to check it. Germline V CDR1 and CDR2: SGHVS, FNYEAQ. CDR3 length: 14 residues. CDR3: CASSPDRETGELFF.

CDR3 region: CASSLAPTEELFF. V usage is TRBV7-7 and J usage is TRBJ2-2. The CDR3 length is 13 residues. CDR1 is SSHAT and CDR2 is FNYEAQ in the germline V gene (reference sequence).

The rearrangement links TRBV6-1 to TRBJ1-1; without DNA, the TCRdb call of TRBD1 cannot be checked. The CDR3 runs to 16 residues. In germline, CDR1 is MNHNS, CDR2 SASEGT. The CDR3 region is CASSRPGTGPNTEAFF.

V usage is TRBV6-2 or TRBV6-3 and J usage is TRBJ2-7; absent DNA, TCRdb's TRBD1 call cannot be checked. The CDR3 has 15 amino acids. In germline, CDR1 is MNHEY, CDR2 SVGEGT. CDR3 loop: CASQSSRDRLDEQYF.

The CDR3 is CASSHWDSPQKLFF. V usage is TRBV14 and J usage is TRBJ1-4; TCRdb indicates TRBD1, and absent DNA this call remains unverified. The CDR3 is 14 amino acids. Germline-derived CDR1 and CDR2 are SGHDN and FVKESK.

The chain couples TRBV20-1 to TRBJ1-6; without DNA, the TCRdb call of TRBD1 cannot be checked. Germline CDR1 is DFQATT and CDR2 is SNEGSKA (reference sequence). The CDR3 covers 13 residues. This CDR3 reads CSARRPQGPPLHF.

The J gene is TRBJ2-7, the V gene TRBV4-1; TCRdb calls TRBD1, which cannot be checked without DNA. CDR3 size: 16 residues. The V gene's germline CDR1 is MGHRA and CDR2 YSYEKL. CDR3: CASSQGWDSSSYEQYF.